These 6 T cell receptor beta chains came from one sample sequenced in a study of T cells in Graves' hyperthyroidism and ophthalmopathy. Regions amplified from RNA transcripts were the TCR beta CDR3 regions. Researchers ran a first-round RT-PCR on the TCR CDR3 using the HTBI primer set. In TCRdb, the multiplex PCR reads were re-called with MiXCR into one record per CDR3 protein. In the table there are fewer than 550,000 distinct CDR3 sequences, approximately 14% of which are singletons. The sequenced sample was blood. The receptors here all came from a woman aged 18-29 years with Graves' hyperthyroidism.

This chain connects TRBV29-1 to TRBJ2-1; D unclear. Germline CDR1 is SQVTM and CDR2 is ANQGSEA. This CDR3 is built from 13 residues. V dropped 4 bases and J dropped 2 bases, with 9 bases sitting between them. CDR3 DNA: TGCAGCGTTGGACTTGGCGCCTACAATGAGCAGTTCTTC. Amino acid sequence: CSVGLGAYNEQFF.

At least ten counts were recorded for this clonotype. V gene TRBV27 combines with J gene TRBJ2-7; maybe TRBD1 (6 bases). CDR1 is MNHEY, CDR2 SMNVEV, per germline (reference sequence). The CDR3 sequence is 13 residues long. The V end lost 3 bases, the J end lost 4 bases, and 10 bases lay between the germline ends. The CDR3, as DNA: TGTGCCAGCAGTTTCCAGGGGTATTACGAGCAGTACTTC. Its translation: CASSFQGYYEQYF.

Only a few counts were recorded for this clonotype. The chain recombines TRBV24-1 with TRBJ1-4; D possibly corresponds to TRBD1 (6 bases). The germline gives CDR1 KGHDR, CDR2 SFDVKD. Trimming shortened V by 3 bases and J by 1 base, and 11 bases separated the two germline ends. The CDR3 has 16 residues. The CDR3 DNA reads TGTGCCACCAGTGATCGCCCACAGGGAACTAATGAAAAACTGTTTTTT. This gives the protein CATSDRPQGTNEKLFF.

The chain has TRBV6-1 and TRBJ2-7; 9 nucleotides line up with TRBD2. The CDR3 has 19 residues. The V segment lost 6 bases and the J segment 3 bases; nucleotides outside the gene matches: 21. Germline assignment: CDR1 MNHNS and CDR2 SASEGT. The CDR3, as DNA: TGTGCCAGCAGCCCCCGTCAGGGACTAGCTCTTAAGATTTTCTACGAGCAGTACTTC. This sequence encodes CASSPRQGLALKIFYEQYF.

This clonotype has a count of ten or more. The rearrangement links TRBV11-3 to TRBJ2-5; tentatively, D is TRBD1 (6 bases). The CDR3 sequence is 14 residues long. V was trimmed by 5 bases and J by 2 bases, leaving 12 bases between them. The germline CDR1 and CDR2 sequences are SGHNT and YENEEA. The CDR3 DNA follows: TGTGCCAGCAGCCCGACAGGAATACAAGAGACCCAGTACTTC. Translated, it gives CASSPTGIQETQYF.

The chain carries TRBV24-1 and TRBJ2-3; D is unclear. With 4 bases removed from V and 7 bases from J, the gap between germline ends came to 8 bases. The CDR3 loop spans 12 amino acids. Germline CDR1 is KGHDR and CDR2 is SFDVKD. The CDR3, as DNA: TGTGCCACCAGTGACCATACAAATACGCAGTATTTT. It codes for CATSDHTNTQYF.